The next 12 T cell receptor beta chains were all read from a single sample in a study of vaccination effects on CD4 cells after COVID-19. No antigen has been assigned to these receptors. The ViraFEST assay expanded antigen-specific CD4+ T cells with viral peptide pools before sequencing. After less than twelve days in culture, the CD4+ T cells were isolated. Subjects were given two BNT162b2 or mRNA-1273 vaccine doses. Here immunoSEQ multiplex PCR was the method, and the copy in TCRdb shows in-frame clones only, minus some. The data show around 22,000 clones, with roughly three quarters seen just once and 7% to 10% held by the top ten. Sequencing was performed on CD4+ T cells from PBMCs cultured with HCoV-229E spike peptides, taken after COVID-19 vaccination. These receptors were taken from a human donor who received a COVID-19 vaccine.

V and J are TRBV28 and TRBJ2-1, with a tentative D call TRBD1 (6 bases). Looked up from germline, CDR1 is MDHEN and CDR2 is SYDVKM. The CDR3 is 15 amino acids. V gave up 10 bases and J gave up 5 bases, with 21 bases separating them. The CDR3 coding sequence is TGTGCCATCAGGACCCCTGACAGGAATGACAATGAGCAGTTCTTC. Its protein is CAIRTPDRNDNEQFF.

This clone showed up just a few times. The V and J genes are TRBV11-2 and TRBJ1-1; D gene unclear. V was pared by 3 bases and J by 1 base, with 9 bases between. The CDR3 is made up of 14 amino acids. The germline CDR1 and CDR2 sequences are SGHAT and FQNNGV. DNA for the CDR3: TGTGCCAGCAGCTTTGGCTCTGCGAACACTGAAGCTTTCTTT. Translated, it gives CASSFGSANTEAFF.

The chain has TRBV7-6 and TRBJ2-5; perhaps D is TRBD1 or TRBD2 (5 bases each). Trimming cost V 6 bases and J 0 bases, with 17 bases left between them. This CDR3 spans 16 amino acids. The V gene's germline CDR1 is SGHVS and CDR2 FNYEAQ. The CDR3 region is CASSHRDVLYQETQYF. CDR3 in DNA: TGTGCCAGCAGTCACCGGGACGTACTGTACCAAGAGACCCAGTACTTC.

This chain links TRBV14 with TRBJ2-3; 7 bases are shared with TRBD1. Germline values: CDR1 SGHDN, CDR2 FVKESK. There are 18 residues in the CDR3. V shed 0 bases, J shed 2 bases, and the junction held 11 bases outside the gene matches. The CDR3 DNA is TGTGCCAGCAGCCAAGATCCTCGGGACAGAGATTACACAGATACGCAGTATTTT. It encodes CASSQDPRDRDYTDTQYF.

This clone was counted a single time. The chain combines TRBV6-5 with TRBJ1-1; D is unclear. The CDR3 contains 13 residues. The V gene lost 7 bases and the J gene lost 9 bases, with 18 bases spanning the gap. From germline, CDR1 is MNHEY and CDR2 SVGAGI. This CDR3 reads CASKEHSDKKAFF. CDR3 coding DNA: TGTGCCAGCAAGGAACACTCCGACAAGAAAGCTTTCTTT.

V gene TRBV5-1 combines with J gene TRBJ2-7; TRBD1 matches 7 bases. This CDR3 is built from 14 residues. Germline V gene lookup returns CDR1 SGHRS and CDR2 YFSETQ. Germline trimming cut 0 bases from V and 3 bases from J; bases unmatched to any gene: 3. CDR3 sequence: CASSLDRGLYEQYF. CDR3 bases: TGCGCCAGCAGCTTGGACAGGGGCCTCTACGAGCAGTACTTC.

This clone was observed a few times. The rearrangement uses TRBV5-4 and TRBJ1-6; D unclear. CDR1 SGHNT and CDR2 YYREEE come from the germline V gene (reference sequence). The V end was cut by 0 bases, the J end by 7 bases, with 2 bases between. The CDR3 runs to 12 residues. This chain's CDR3 is CASSLDNSPLHF. CDR3 DNA: TGTGCCAGCAGCTTGGACAATTCACCCCTCCACTTT.

This sequence joins TRBV12-3 or TRBV12-4 and TRBJ2-7; a possible D gene is TRBD1 (6 bases). The length of the CDR3 is 13 residues. Trimming took off 4 bases at V and 3 bases at J, with 10 bases between the two ends. CDR3 sequence: CASSSIGGYEQYF. The CDR3 region has the DNA TGTGCCAGCAGTTCGATAGGGGGCTACGAGCAGTACTTC.

The chain uses TRBV29-1 and TRBJ2-2, with TRBD2 identical over 12 bases. Germline V gene data show CDR1 as SQVTM and CDR2 as ANQGSEA. The CDR3 length is 13 residues. Trimming took 7 bases from V and 6 from J; bases not matched to a gene: 3. The CDR3 DNA reads TGCAGCGCCAGGACTAGCGGGGCCGGGGAGCTGTTTTTT. It specifies CSARTSGAGELFF.

The rearrangement joins TRBV2 to TRBJ1-4; 12 bases fit TRBD1. CDR1 is SNHLY and CDR2 is FYNNEI in the germline V gene. The CDR3 has 15 amino acids. V shed 6 bases and J 3 bases; nucleotides not matched to a gene: 2. CDR3 coding DNA: TGTGCCAGCAGGGGGACAGGGGGCTCTAATGAAAAACTGTTTTTT. It codes for CASRGTGGSNEKLFF.

The rearrangement links TRBV6-4 to TRBJ1-6; 8 positions match TRBD1. Per germline, CDR1 MRHNA and CDR2 SNTAGT. The CDR3 runs to 14 residues. V shed 3 bases, J shed 6 bases, and the junction held 1 base outside the gene matches. The CDR3 spells CASSEDRGNSPLHF. The CDR3 DNA follows: TGTGCCAGCAGTGAAGACAGGGGTAATTCACCCCTCCACTTT.

This chain connects TRBV19 to TRBJ2-7, with D tentatively TRBD2 (5 bases). The CDR3 is made up of 16 amino acids. Germline CDR1 is LNHDA and CDR2 is SQIVND (reference sequence). Between the trimmed V and J ends, which lost 5 bases and 3 bases, there was a span of 20 bases. The CDR3, as DNA: TGTGCCAGTAGTTCATCCTCTAGTCCCGGGATCTACGAGCAGTACTTC. The encoded protein is CASSSSSSPGIYEQYF. The whole variable domain, filled in from reference TRBV19 and TRBJ2-7, reads DGGITQSPKYLFRKEGQNVTLSCEQNLNHDAMYWYRQDPGQGLRLIYYSQIVNDFQKGDIAEGYSVSREKKESFPLTVTSAQKNPTAFYLCASSSSSSPGIYEQYFGPGTRLTVT.